Sequencing of this TCR beta chain was carried out in a study of T-cell reconstitution after alpha-beta-depleted transplantation in children. Study-level findings and limits: After transplant, high TCRbeta diversity at day 60 in some patients arose from surviving recipient T cells and thymic progenitors.

The CDR3 loop spans 11 amino acids. V shed 3 bases and J shed 10 bases, with 12 bases lying between them. CDR1 is GTSNPN and CDR2 is SVGIG in the germline V gene (reference sequence). This clonotype has a count of ten or more. The antigen remains undetermined. Using unique molecular identifiers, the investigators prepared the TCRbeta library. MiXCR was run by TCRdb on the PCR reads, yielding one entry per CDR3 protein. The sample includes tens of thousands of distinct CDR3 sequences, over 4.5% seen only once; the top ten take approximately 20%. Sequences were derived from PBMCs, mostly from graft donor cells, sampled 180 days after TCRalphabeta/CD19-depleted stem cell transplant. The chain employs TRBV30 and TRBJ1-1; D ambiguous. The TCR comes from a boy less than two years old who had a stem cell transplant for acute myeloid leukemia, so the T cells may come from the graft donor. CDR3 coding DNA: TGTGCCTGGAGCTATCCTCTAGCAGCTTTCTTT. It specifies CAWSYPLAAFF.